Listed below are T cell receptor beta chains from one sample, sequenced in a study of blood T cell repertoires in COVID-19. Using immunoSEQ multiplex PCR, the repertoire was profiled, and TCRdb retains in-frame clones only, with some absent. Here the sample spans 100,000 to 150,000 clones, around nine tenths being singletons. Specimen: peripheral blood. Every receptor here comes from a woman aged 80 or older with acute or convalescent COVID-19. The conserved cysteine and the conserved F or W are not part of the CDR3 here. A clone size is listed for some rows: how often the clone was seen (once, few, many), or a class if it is expanded.

J | V | size | CDR3
TRBJ2-5 | TRBV5-5 | . | ASSFGSTQETQY
TRBJ1-1 | TRBV6-5 | . | AAQDGQNTEAF
TRBJ2-7 | TRBV6-5 | . | ASRYGQGAYEQY
TRBJ1-2 | TRBV6-6 | . | ASRSGGYT
TRBJ2-7 | TRBV7-2 | . | ASSSTTTGLYEQY
TRBJ1-5 | TRBV27 | . | ASRESVLDSNQPQH
TRBJ1-2 | TRBV19 | . | ASAVGGDYGYT
TRBJ2-3 | TRBV5-1 | . | ASSYGSWSDTQY
TRBJ2-5 | TRBV5-1 | . | ASSVTGQETQY
TRBJ2-3 | TRBV29-1 | . | SVEPGSSTDTQY
TRBJ1-5 | TRBV4-1 | . | ASSQDGLNQPQH
TRBJ1-2 | TRBV28 | . | ASSLLGVGGYT
TRBJ1-1 | TRBV4-1 | . | ASSAGSMNTEAF
TRBJ1-5 | TRBV18 | . | ASSPQGQGFGNQPQH
TRBJ1-6 | TRBV7-2 | . | ASRPDRVNNSPLH
TRBJ2-7 | TRBV19 | . | ASSIAGVSYEQY
TRBJ1-5 | TRBV27 | . | ASSLLGDRVAQH
TRBJ1-6 | TRBV2 | few | ASRARQSANSPLH
TRBJ1-1 | TRBV2 | . | ASSGVEQGSAEAF
TRBJ2-7 | TRBV5-1 | few | ASSLGQDSYEQY